The present entry profiles one T cell receptor beta chain with its context. The data are from a study of shared clonotypes between healthy human individuals. Germline CDR1 and CDR2: MGHRA and YSYEKL. The ends lost 3 bases at V and 10 bases at J; junction bases unmatched: 5. The CDR3 is made up of 14 amino acids. Authors' methods: ImmunoSEQ junction-only sequences lacked quality scores, so their filtering differed. TCRdb's copy holds only in-frame clones and misses some; the assay was immunoSEQ multiplex PCR. Clone size and V and J calls were adopted from that table, with D and trimming inferred from the DNA. The sample contains some 1 million clones, around 76% of which appear only once.

The source is a man aged 18 to 29 in good health. This chain links TRBV4-1 with TRBJ1-6, with 8 nucleotides matching TRBD1. The specimen was memory CD4+ T cells sorted from blood. Subset indicated: CD45RA-negative fraction. The CDR3 sequence: CASSQDRDRSPLHF. CDR3 DNA sequence: TGCGCCAGCAGCCAGGACAGGGACCGGTCACCCCTCCACTTT.